This T cell receptor (beta chain) was captured in a study of OX40 agonist ivuxolimab in advanced cancers. Study in general: Patients were over 65% male with ages about 20 to 79, mean about 60.

Details on this clone: Its matching antigen is unknown.

Study results and caveats: Clonal expansion in partial responders at 0.1-3.0 mg/kg ranked among the lowest.

Assay: immunoSEQ multiplex PCR; the TCRdb copy retains only in-frame clones and omits some. Seen here are roughly 120,000 clones, about nine tenths observed once, and the top ten hold roughly 0.85%. The receptor comes from an adult with an advanced solid tumor such as melanoma, head and neck, liver or kidney cancer. The material was CD4+ or CD8+ T cells sorted from blood, obtained in a trial of the OX40 agonist ivuxolimab.

The CDR3 region has the DNA TGTGCCAGCAGCTTAGCGTCGCTAGCGGGAGGGCCAGATGAGCAGTTCTTC. Translation: CASSLASLAGGPDEQFF. The rearrangement links TRBV11-1 to TRBJ2-1; TRBD2 matches at 12 bases. The CDR3 totals 17 residues. CDR1 is SGHAT, CDR2 FQDESV, per germline (reference sequence). J gave up 8 bases and V 0 bases, and 8 bases lay outside the gene matches.